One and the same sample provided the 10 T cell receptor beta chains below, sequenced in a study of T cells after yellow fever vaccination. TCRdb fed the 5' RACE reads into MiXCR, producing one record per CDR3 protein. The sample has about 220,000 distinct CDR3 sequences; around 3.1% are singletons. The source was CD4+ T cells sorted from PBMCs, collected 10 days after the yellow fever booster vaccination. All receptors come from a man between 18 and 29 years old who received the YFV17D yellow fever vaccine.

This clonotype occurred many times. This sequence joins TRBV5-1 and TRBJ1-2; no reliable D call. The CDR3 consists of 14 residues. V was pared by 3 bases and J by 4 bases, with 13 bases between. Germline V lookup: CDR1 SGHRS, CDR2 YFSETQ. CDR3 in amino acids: CASSSGESAYGYTF. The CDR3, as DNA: TGCGCCAGCAGCTCCGGGGAGTCAGCCTATGGCTACACCTTC.

The CDR3 loop reads CASGQGRGYTF. The CDR3 nucleotides are TGTGCCAGCGGGCAGGGGAGAGGCTACACCTTC. The chain uses TRBV7-2 and TRBJ1-2; D is possibly TRBD1 (6 bases). Per the germline V gene, CDR1 is SGHTA and CDR2 is FQGNSA. Between the trimmed V and J ends, which lost 8 bases and 8 bases, there was a span of 12 bases. The CDR3 has 11 residues.

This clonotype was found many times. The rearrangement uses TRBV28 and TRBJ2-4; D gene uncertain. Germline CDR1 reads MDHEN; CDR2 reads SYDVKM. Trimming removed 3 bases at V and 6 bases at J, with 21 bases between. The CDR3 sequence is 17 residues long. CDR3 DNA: TGTGCCAGCAGTTTCCCCCGCTACCGCCACCCGGGAAACATTCAGTACTTC. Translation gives CASSFPRYRHPGNIQYF.

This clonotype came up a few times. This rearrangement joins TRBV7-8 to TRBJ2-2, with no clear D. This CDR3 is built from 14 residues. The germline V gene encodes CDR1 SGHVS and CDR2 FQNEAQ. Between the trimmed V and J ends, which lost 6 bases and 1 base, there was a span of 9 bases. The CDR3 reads CASSLHQNTGELFF. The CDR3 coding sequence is TGTGCCAGCAGTCTACATCAGAACACCGGGGAGCTGTTTTTT.

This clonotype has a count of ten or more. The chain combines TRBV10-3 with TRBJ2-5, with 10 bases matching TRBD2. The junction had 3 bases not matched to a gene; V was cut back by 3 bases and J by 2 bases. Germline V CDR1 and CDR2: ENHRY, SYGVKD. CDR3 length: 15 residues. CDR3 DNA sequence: TGTGCCATCAGTGAATTTAGCGGGGGGCAAGAGACCCAGTACTTC. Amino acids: CAISEFSGGQETQYF.

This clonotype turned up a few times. The CDR3 reads CASSQDRGGLGNTIYF. The CDR3 DNA reads TGCGCCAGCAGCCAAGATCGTGGGGGGCTGGGAAACACCATATATTTT. This rearrangement joins TRBV4-1 to TRBJ1-3; the D gene is possibly TRBD1 (6 bases). The CDR3 sequence is 16 residues long. Trimming stripped 0 bases from V and 4 bases from J, with 13 bases between. Germline assignment: CDR1 MGHRA and CDR2 YSYEKL.

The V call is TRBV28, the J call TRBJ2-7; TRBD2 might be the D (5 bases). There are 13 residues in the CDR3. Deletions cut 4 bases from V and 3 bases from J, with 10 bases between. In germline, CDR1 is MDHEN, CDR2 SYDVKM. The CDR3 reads CASSSGFLYEQYV. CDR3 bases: TGTGCCAGCAGTTCGGGGTTCCTCTACGAGCAGTACGTC.

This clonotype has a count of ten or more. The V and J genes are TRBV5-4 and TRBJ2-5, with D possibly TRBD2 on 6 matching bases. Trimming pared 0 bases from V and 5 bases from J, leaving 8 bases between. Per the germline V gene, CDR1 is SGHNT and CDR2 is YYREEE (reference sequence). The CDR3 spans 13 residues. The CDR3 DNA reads TGTGCCAGCAGCTTGGAGGGGAGGGAGACCCAGTACTTC. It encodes CASSLEGRETQYF.

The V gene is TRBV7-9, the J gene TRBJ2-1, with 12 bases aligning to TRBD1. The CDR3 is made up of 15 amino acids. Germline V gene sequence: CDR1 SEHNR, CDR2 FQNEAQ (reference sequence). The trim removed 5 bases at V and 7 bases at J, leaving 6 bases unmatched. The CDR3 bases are TGTGCCAGCAGCGACCGGGACAGGGGGCGTAATGAGCAGTTCTTC. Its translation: CASSDRDRGRNEQFF.

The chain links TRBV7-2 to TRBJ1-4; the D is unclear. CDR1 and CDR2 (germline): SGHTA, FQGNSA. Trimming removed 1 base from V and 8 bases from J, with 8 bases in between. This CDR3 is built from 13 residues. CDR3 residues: CASSLGLWEKLFF. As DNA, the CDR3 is TGTGCCAGCAGCTTAGGATTGTGGGAAAAACTGTTTTTT.